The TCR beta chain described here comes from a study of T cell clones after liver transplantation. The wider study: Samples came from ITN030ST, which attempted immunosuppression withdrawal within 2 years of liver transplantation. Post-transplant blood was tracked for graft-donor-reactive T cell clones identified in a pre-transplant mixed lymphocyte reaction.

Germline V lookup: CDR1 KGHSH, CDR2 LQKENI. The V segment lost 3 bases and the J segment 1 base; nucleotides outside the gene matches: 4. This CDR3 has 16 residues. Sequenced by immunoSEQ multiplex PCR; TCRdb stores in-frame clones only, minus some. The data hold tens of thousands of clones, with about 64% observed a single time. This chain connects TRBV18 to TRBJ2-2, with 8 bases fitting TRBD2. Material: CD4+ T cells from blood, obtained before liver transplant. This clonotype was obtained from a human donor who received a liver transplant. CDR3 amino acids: CASSPGLAVNTGELFF. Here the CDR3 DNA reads TGTGCCAGCTCACCTGGACTAGCAGTGAACACCGGGGAGCTGTTTTTT.